This record looks at one T cell receptor (beta chain) sequence and its context. The antigen is unknown. The CDR3 regions of TCR beta were amplified from RNA transcripts. HTBI primers drove first-round RT-PCR of the TCR CDR3. MiXCR, run by TCRdb on the multiplex PCR reads, gives a single entry per CDR3 protein. The table records 650,000 to 800,000 distinct CDR3 sequences, just under 45% of them present only once. V gave up 4 bases and J gave up 0 bases; unmatched junction bases: 7. This CDR3 spans 16 amino acids. From germline, CDR1 is SGDLS and CDR2 YYNGEE. Uncontrolled infection, other autoimmune disease, pregnancy or lactation barred patients from enrollment. Diagnosing involved the use of clinical symptoms, serum thyroxine and TRAb, thyroid ultrasound and orbital computed tomography. The data are from a study of T cells in Graves' hyperthyroidism and ophthalmopathy. Study results and caveats: The model foresaw ophthalmopathy a median 6.5 months prior to onset. In the analysis, a 13 V-J model separated ophthalmopathy from stable hyperthyroidism.

Sequenced: peripheral blood or thyroid tissue (not recorded which). This rearrangement joins TRBV9 to TRBJ1-3; 7 positions match TRBD1. This sequence originates from an adult man with Graves' disease, either hyperthyroidism or ophthalmopathy (not recorded which). Here the CDR3 reads CASSRKTGHSGNTIYF. The CDR3 DNA reads TGTGCCAGCAGCCGGAAGACAGGGCACTCTGGAAACACCATATATTTT.